These 9 T cell receptor beta chains share one sample of origin, sequenced in a study of T cell responses to AZD1222 COVID-19 vaccine (dated by TCRdb to the early 2020s). The time point label on this specimen signifies: baseline before first vaccination. What the treatment or condition label conveys for this sample: meningococcal conjugate vaccine given as trial control. Library prep was done by the immunoSEQ multiplex PCR assay. Imported from immuneACCESS, the table was reduced by TCRdb to in-frame sequences with V and J called. These copies leave out some clones; in studies compared against another copy, an unresolved V gene accounts for under half, and the cause of the remainder is not known. The sample contains tens of thousands of clones, about 90% of them found a single time. The leading ten clones occupy 5.2% of the sample. The material sequenced was peripheral blood, taken on day 0 of MenACWY control vaccination. The receptors here all came from an adult in good health.

This chain links TRBV6-2 or TRBV6-3 with TRBJ1-4; a weak D match, TRBD1 (6 bases). The CDR3 covers 15 residues. Between the trimmed V and J ends, which lost 6 bases and 3 bases, there was a span of 14 bases. CDR1 and CDR2 from the germline V gene are MNHEY and SVGEGT. The DNA for the CDR3 is TGTGCCAGCAGCTGGACGACAGGCTCTAATGAAAAACTGTTTTTT. It encodes CASSWTTGSNEKLFF.

The J gene is TRBJ1-4, the V gene TRBV4-3; D uncertain. CDR1 and CDR2 from the germline V gene are LGHNA and YSLEER. CDR3 size: 15 residues. Trimming pared 1 base from V and 7 bases from J, leaving 13 bases between. CDR3 sequence: CASSQGNGGFEKLFF. The CDR3 nucleotides are TGCGCCAGCAGCCAAGGCAACGGAGGGTTTGAAAAACTGTTTTTT.

The chain joins TRBV6-6 to TRBJ1-2; D may be TRBD1 (5 bases). Germline V gene sequence: CDR1 MNHNY, CDR2 SVGAGI (reference sequence). Trimming stripped 2 bases from V and 5 bases from J, with 9 bases between. CDR3 length equals 13 residues. CDR3 sequence: CASSYGAEYGYTF. The DNA of the CDR3 is TGTGCCAGCAGTTACGGGGCTGAGTATGGCTACACCTTC.

This chain joins TRBV4-3 and TRBJ1-2; 7 nucleotides align to TRBD1. The trim removed 5 bases at V and 4 bases at J, leaving 7 bases unmatched. This CDR3 is built from 14 residues. Germline V gives CDR1 LGHNA, CDR2 YSLEER. The CDR3 nucleotides are TGCGCCAGCAGCACGGACAGGCCATCCTATGGCTACACCTTC. Residues: CASSTDRPSYGYTF.

V is TRBV28 and J is TRBJ1-6; D may be TRBD1 (6 bases). Germline V gives CDR1 MDHEN, CDR2 SYDVKM. The CDR3 length is 14 residues. V was cut by 5 bases and J by 5 bases, with 10 bases left in between. The CDR3 DNA reads as TGTGCCAGCAGTCCCGGGACAAATAATTCACCCCTCCACTTT. This encodes CASSPGTNNSPLHF.

The gene calls are TRBV27 and TRBJ1-1; 8 bases fit TRBD1. Looked up from germline, CDR1 is MNHEY and CDR2 is SMNVEV (reference sequence). This CDR3 contains 15 residues. J gave up 1 base and V 6 bases, and 7 bases lay outside the gene matches. The CDR3 DNA reads TGTGCCAGCAGCCCAATAGACAGGGGGAACACTGAAGCTTTCTTT. Translating gives CASSPIDRGNTEAFF.

The chain couples TRBV18 to TRBJ2-1, with 8 bases matching TRBD2. Germline CDR1 is KGHSH and CDR2 is LQKENI. The CDR3 runs to 16 residues. The V and J ends lost 3 bases and 1 base, in that order; junction bases with no gene match: 5. The CDR3 region is CASSPVAGRSYNEQFF. Here the CDR3 DNA reads TGTGCCAGCTCACCGGTAGCGGGACGGTCCTACAATGAGCAGTTCTTC. The variable domain in full, with the rest retrieved from reference TRBV18 and TRBJ2-1, is NAGVMQNPRHLVRRRGQEARLRCSPMKGHSHVYWYRQLPEEGLKFMVYLQKENIIDESGMPKERFSAEFPKEGPSILRIQQVVRGDSAAYFCASSPVAGRSYNEQFFGPGTRLTVL.

V gene TRBV28 combines with J gene TRBJ2-3; possible D gene TRBD1, 6 bases. Germline values: CDR1 MDHEN, CDR2 SYDVKM. CDR3 length equals 14 residues. V was clipped by 3 bases and J by 2 bases, with 9 bases between them. CDR3 DNA: TGTGCCAGCAGTTTGGACAGTCTCACAGATACGCAGTATTTT. Its protein is CASSLDSLTDTQYF.

V gene TRBV6-5 combines with J gene TRBJ1-1; 9 positions agree with TRBD1. Trimming removed 6 bases from V and 3 bases from J; junction bases left unmatched: 2. This CDR3 is 13 amino acids long. From germline, CDR1 is MNHEY and CDR2 SVGAGI. CDR3 region: CASRRQGDTEAFF. CDR3 nucleotides: TGTGCCAGCAGGCGACAGGGGGACACTGAAGCTTTCTTT.